This T cell receptor (beta chain) was observed in a study of cytomegalovirus exposure and HLA in healthy donors. Findings and caveats of the study: The study reported that TCR beta sequences accurately predicted HLA-A and HLA-B alleles in most subjects.

It was with 60 Vbeta and 13 Jbeta primers that the PCR ran. Assay: immunoSEQ multiplex PCR; the TCRdb copy retains only in-frame clones and omits some. The table has 85,000 to 100,000 clones, 63% seen once. This clone was seen only a few times. Its antigen is currently unknown. Germline V CDR1 and CDR2: SQVTM, ANQGSEA. CDR3 length: 16 amino acids. V gave up 4 bases and J gave up 4 bases; unmatched junction bases: 7. The chain joins TRBV29-1 to TRBJ2-6; 10 bases fit TRBD1. The source of this sequence is a woman in her 30s in good health and CMV-seronegative. Source material: PBMCs. In nucleotides, the CDR3 is TGCAGCGTTGTAGGGACAGGGGTATCCGGGGCCAACGTCCTGACTTTC. Protein: CSVVGTGVSGANVLTF.